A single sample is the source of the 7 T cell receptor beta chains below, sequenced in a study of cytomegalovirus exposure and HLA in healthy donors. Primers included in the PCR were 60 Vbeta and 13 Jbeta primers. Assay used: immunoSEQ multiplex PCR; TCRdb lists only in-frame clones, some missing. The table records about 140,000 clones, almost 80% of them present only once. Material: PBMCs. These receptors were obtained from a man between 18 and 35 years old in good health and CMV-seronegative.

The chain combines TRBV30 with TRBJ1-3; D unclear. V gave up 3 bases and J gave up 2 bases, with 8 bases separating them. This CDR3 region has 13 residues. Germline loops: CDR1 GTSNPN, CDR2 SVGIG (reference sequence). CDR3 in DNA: TGTGCCTGGAGGACTGCTCCTGGAAACACCATATATTTT. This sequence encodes CAWRTAPGNTIYF.

CDR3 region: CASSVGQGGIYTEAFF. DNA of the CDR3: TGCGCCAGCAGCGTCGGACAGGGAGGTATATACACTGAAGCTTTCTTT. The chain employs TRBV5-1 and TRBJ1-1; 8 bases agree with TRBD1. The germline V gene encodes CDR1 SGHRS and CDR2 YFSETQ. Trimming removed 4 bases from V and 3 bases from J; junction bases left unmatched: 11. This CDR3 is 16 amino acids long.

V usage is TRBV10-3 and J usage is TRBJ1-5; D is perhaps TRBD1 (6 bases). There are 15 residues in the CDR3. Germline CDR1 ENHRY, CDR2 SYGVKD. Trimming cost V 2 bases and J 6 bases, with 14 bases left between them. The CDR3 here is CAISELVGAGQPQHF. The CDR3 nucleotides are TGTGCCATCAGTGAGCTAGTGGGGGCAGGTCAGCCCCAGCATTTT.

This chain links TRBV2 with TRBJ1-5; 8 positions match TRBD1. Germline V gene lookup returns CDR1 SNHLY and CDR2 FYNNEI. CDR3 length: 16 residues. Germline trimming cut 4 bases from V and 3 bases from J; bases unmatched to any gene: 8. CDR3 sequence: CASSVRQGAFNQPQHF. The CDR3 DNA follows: TGTGCCAGCAGTGTCCGGCAGGGGGCTTTCAATCAGCCCCAGCATTTT.

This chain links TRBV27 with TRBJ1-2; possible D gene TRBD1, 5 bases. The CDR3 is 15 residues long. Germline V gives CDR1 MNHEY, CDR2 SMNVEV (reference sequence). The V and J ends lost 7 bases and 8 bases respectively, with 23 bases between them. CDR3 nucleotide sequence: TGTGCCAGCACCGCTGGAGTTGCCATCCCAGGGGGCTACACCTTC. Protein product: CASTAGVAIPGGYTF.

The CDR3 spells CASSQDVDAGGADTQYF. CDR3 bases: TGCGCCAGCAGCCAAGATGTCGATGCGGGGGGAGCAGATACGCAGTATTTT. The chain is built from TRBV4-3 and TRBJ2-3, with 8 bases identical to TRBD2. V lost 0 bases, J lost 4 bases, and 9 bases stayed unmatched. The CDR3 spans 17 residues. Per germline, CDR1 LGHNA and CDR2 YSLEER.

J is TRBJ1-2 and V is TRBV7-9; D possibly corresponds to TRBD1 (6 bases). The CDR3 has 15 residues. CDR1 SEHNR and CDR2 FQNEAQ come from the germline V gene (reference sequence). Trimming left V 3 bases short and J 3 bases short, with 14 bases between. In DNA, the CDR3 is TGTGCCAGCAGCTTGGGGCAGGGGAAGGACTATGGCTACACCTTC. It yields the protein CASSLGQGKDYGYTF.